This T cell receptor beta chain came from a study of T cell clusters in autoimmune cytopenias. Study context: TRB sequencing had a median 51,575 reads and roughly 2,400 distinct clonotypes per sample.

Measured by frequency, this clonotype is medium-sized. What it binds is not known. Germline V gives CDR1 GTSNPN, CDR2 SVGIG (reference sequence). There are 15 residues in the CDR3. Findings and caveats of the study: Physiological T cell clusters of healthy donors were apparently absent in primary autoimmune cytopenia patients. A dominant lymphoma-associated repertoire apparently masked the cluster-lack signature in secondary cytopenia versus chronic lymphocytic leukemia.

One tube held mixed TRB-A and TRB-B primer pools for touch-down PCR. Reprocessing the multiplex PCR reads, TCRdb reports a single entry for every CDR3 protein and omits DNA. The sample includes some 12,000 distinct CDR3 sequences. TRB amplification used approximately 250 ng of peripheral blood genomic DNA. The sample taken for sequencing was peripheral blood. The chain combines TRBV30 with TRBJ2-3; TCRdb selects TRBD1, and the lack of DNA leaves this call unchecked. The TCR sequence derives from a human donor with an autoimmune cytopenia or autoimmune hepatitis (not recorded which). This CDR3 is CAWSHRGEGTDTQYF.